These 21 T cell receptor beta chains were all obtained from the same sample, sequenced in a study of CD8 T cells in Susac syndrome. Random hexamers were used to reverse transcribe about 0.45 to 1 ug of RNA. MiXCR, applied by TCRdb to the immunoSEQ multiplex PCR reads, yields one record per CDR3 protein. The data contain roughly 100,000 distinct CDR3 sequences, roughly 94% of them seen just once; the ten biggest clones take up 0.41%. Specimen: CD8+ T cells from PBMCs. Receptor source: a human donor with Susac syndrome.

The J gene is TRBJ2-3, the V gene TRBV4-1; 8 bases map to TRBD2. Per germline, CDR1 MGHRA and CDR2 YSYEKL. V lost 5 bases to trimming and J lost 0 bases; unmatched junction nucleotides: 10. The CDR3 has 17 amino acids. The CDR3 protein is CASSEGGAGDSTDTQYF. In nucleotides, the CDR3 is TGCGCCAGCAGCGAAGGCGGAGCGGGGGACAGCACAGATACGCAGTATTTT.

The rearrangement links TRBV19 to TRBJ1-2, with TRBD1 as a possible D gene (5 bases). The V gene lost 6 bases and the J gene lost 4 bases, with 12 bases spanning the gap. CDR1 is LNHDA, CDR2 SQIVND, per germline (reference sequence). CDR3 length: 13 residues. The CDR3, as DNA: TGTGCCAGTAGACAGGATCCGCTCTATGGCTACACCTTC. Amino acid sequence: CASRQDPLYGYTF.

The chain joins TRBV12-3 or TRBV12-4 to TRBJ1-4; no clear D. V shed 5 bases and J shed 8 bases, with 9 bases lying between them. This CDR3 comprises 12 residues. CDR3 in amino acids: CASSAGEEKLFF. The CDR3 DNA reads as TGTGCCAGCAGTGCCGGGGAGGAAAAACTGTTTTTT.

Turning to this clonotype: One end of the junction does not line up with germline, which may come from a read error. The chain couples TRBV4-3 to TRBJ2-1; 7 bases align to TRBD2. The V gene's germline CDR1 is LGHNA and CDR2 YSLEER. This CDR3 is 17 amino acids long. Here the CDR3 DNA reads TGCGCCAGCAGCCAAGATCGAAGTGGACGACTAGCTGGCGAGCGGTTCTTC. Translation gives CASSQDRSGRLAGERFF.

The genes are TRBV25-1 and TRBJ2-7, with 7 bases identical to TRBD2. The CDR3 has 13 amino acids. Germline CDR1 reads MGHDK; CDR2 reads SYGVNS. V shed 4 bases, J shed 3 bases, and the junction held 3 bases outside the gene matches. CDR3 region: CASSGRGVYEQYF. The CDR3 nucleotides read TGTGCCAGCAGTGGTCGGGGGGTCTACGAGCAGTACTTC.

The chain recombines TRBV5-4 with TRBJ2-7; D remains ambiguous. The germline V gene has CDR1 SGHNT and CDR2 YYREEE (reference sequence). Trimming removed 2 bases at V and 5 bases at J, with 11 bases between. The CDR3 is 13 amino acids. In DNA, the CDR3 is TGTGCCAGCAGCTTTTTAGGGTCCGACGAGCAGTACTTC. Translating it yields CASSFLGSDEQYF.

The chain employs TRBV12-3 or TRBV12-4 and TRBJ1-5; perhaps TRBD1 as D (6 bases). V was clipped by 3 bases and J by 3 bases, with 12 bases between them. CDR3 length: 15 amino acids. CDR3 amino acids: CASSFSGDSNQPQHF. CDR3 in DNA: TGTGCCAGCAGTTTTTCAGGGGATTCCAATCAGCCCCAGCATTTT.

The chain carries TRBV12-5 and TRBJ2-3, with a weak D call TRBD2 (5 bases). The germline V and J ends were trimmed by 6 bases and 6 bases, with 13 bases remaining between them. Germline V gene data show CDR1 as LGHNT and CDR2 as FRNRAP. CDR3 size: 13 residues. In nucleotides, the CDR3 is TGTGCTAGTGGCACACCCCCGGGGGATACGCAGTATTTT. This gives the protein CASGTPPGDTQYF.

The chain has TRBV20-1 and TRBJ2-7; D tentatively reads TRBD1 or TRBD2 (5 bases each). The germline CDR1 and CDR2 sequences are DFQATT and SNEGSKA (reference sequence). The CDR3 totals 15 residues. The V end lost 5 bases, the J end lost 1 base, and 18 bases lay between the germline ends. CDR3 in amino acids: CSAPQGEGISYEQYF. The CDR3 nucleotides are TGCAGTGCTCCCCAAGGCGAGGGGATTTCCTACGAGCAGTACTTC.

This clonotype was recorded once. The V and J genes are TRBV7-2 and TRBJ2-3; D gene ambiguous. With 2 bases removed from V and 2 bases from J, the gap between germline ends came to 11 bases. This CDR3 has 15 residues. CDR1 and CDR2 (germline): SGHTA, FQGNSA. CDR3 loop: CASSLLQRHTDTQYF. CDR3 DNA: TGTGCCAGCAGCTTATTACAGAGGCACACAGATACGCAGTATTTT.

Comment on this clonotype: The junction departs from the called germline gene at one end, perhaps through a read error. The chain joins TRBV2 to TRBJ2-1, with TRBD1 as a possible D gene (5 bases). Per germline, CDR1 SNHLY and CDR2 FYNNEI. The CDR3 has 10 residues. CDR3 sequence: CASSDDSGIF. The CDR3 region has the DNA TGTGCCAGCAGTGACGACAGTGGGATCTTC.

CDR3 region: CASSLEVRGTGELFF. CDR3 nucleotide sequence: TGTGCCAGCAGCTTAGAAGTCAGGGGGACCGGGGAGCTGTTTTTT. This sequence joins TRBV7-6 and TRBJ2-2, with TRBD1 matching 7 bases. The CDR3 extends over 15 amino acids. With V trimmed by 1 base and J by 5 bases, 4 bases remained unmatched. Germline V gives CDR1 SGHVS, CDR2 FNYEAQ. Together with reference TRBV7-6 and TRBJ2-2, the CDR3 gives the full variable domain: GAGVSQSPRYKVTKRGQDVALRCDPISGHVSLYWYRQALGQGPEFLTYFNYEAQQDKSGLPNDRFSAERPEGSISTLTIQRTEQRDSAMYRCASSLEVRGTGELFFGEGSRLTVL.

The genes are TRBV20-1 and TRBJ2-7; D is unresolved. CDR1 and CDR2 from the germline V gene are DFQATT and SNEGSKA (reference sequence). The CDR3 totals 13 residues. The CDR3 here is CSGRPGLVDEQYF. CDR3 bases: TGCAGCGGTCGGCCCGGTCTAGTGGACGAGCAGTACTTC.

The rearrangement links TRBV4-1 to TRBJ1-6; 7 nucleotides align to TRBD1. The V segment lost 0 bases and the J segment 7 bases; nucleotides outside the gene matches: 9. The CDR3 extends over 17 amino acids. The germline CDR1 and CDR2 sequences are MGHRA and YSYEKL. CDR3 region: CASSQEEAGGINSPLHF. The CDR3 DNA is TGCGCCAGCAGCCAAGAAGAGGCAGGGGGGATAAATTCACCCCTCCACTTT.

This chain connects TRBV7-8 to TRBJ2-6, with no clear D. V was pared by 7 bases and J by 0 bases, with 7 bases between. This CDR3 spans 14 amino acids. Germline V gene sequence: CDR1 SGHVS, CDR2 FQNEAQ. The chain's CDR3 is CASNVFSGANVLTF. Written as DNA, the CDR3 is TGTGCCAGCAATGTCTTCTCTGGGGCCAACGTCCTGACTTTC. The variable domain in full, with the rest retrieved from reference TRBV7-8 and TRBJ2-6, is GAGVSQSPRYKVAKRGQDVALRCDPISGHVSLFWYQQALGQGPEFLTYFQNEAQLDKSGLPSDRFFAERPEGSVSTLKIQRTQQEDSAVYLCASNVFSGANVLTFGAGSRLTVL.

The V gene is TRBV20-1, the J gene TRBJ2-7, with D uncertain. The CDR3 runs 10 residues. The germline gives CDR1 DFQATT, CDR2 SNEGSKA (reference sequence). V lost 5 bases, J lost 5 bases, and 7 bases lay in between. CDR3 nucleotide sequence: TGCAGTGCTGCCCGGAACGAGCAGTACTTC. Protein sequence: CSAARNEQYF.

The chain joins TRBV7-3 to TRBJ2-3, with 11 bases matching TRBD1. The CDR3 length is 16 residues. Germline assignment: CDR1 SGHTA and CDR2 FQGTGA. Trimming at V came to 5 bases and at J to 2 bases, leaving 6 bases not matched to a gene. The CDR3 DNA reads as TGTGCCAGCAGCACCCGGACAGGGGGCGCCACAGATACGCAGTATTTT. It specifies CASSTRTGGATDTQYF.

The rearrangement links TRBV9 to TRBJ2-3, with 9 bases fitting TRBD1. CDR1 SGDLS and CDR2 YYNGEE come from the germline V gene. The length of the CDR3 is 16 residues. Trimming at V came to 4 bases and at J to 4 bases, leaving 10 bases not matched to a gene. DNA for the CDR3: TGTGCCAGCAGCCCAGAGGGACAGGGAGTTTCAGATACGCAGTATTTT. Translating it yields CASSPEGQGVSDTQYF.

The chain uses TRBV9 and TRBJ2-7, with 9 bases matching TRBD1. Germline V CDR1 and CDR2: SGDLS, YYNGEE. The CDR3 has 13 amino acids. V lost 4 bases, J lost 5 bases, and 4 bases stayed unmatched. CDR3 amino acids: CASSTGQGDEQYF. CDR3 sequence (DNA): TGTGCCAGCAGCACGGGACAGGGTGACGAGCAGTACTTC.

This CDR3 is CASSPGGVQETQYF. DNA of the CDR3: TGTGCCAGCAGTCCAGGGGGCGTGCAAGAGACCCAGTACTTC. The gene calls are TRBV12-3 or TRBV12-4 and TRBJ2-5; 8 bases are a match to TRBD1. The CDR3 is 14 amino acids. The trim removed 5 bases at V and 2 bases at J, leaving 4 bases unmatched.

The chain has TRBV9 and TRBJ1-6; 8 nucleotides match TRBD1. Germline V lookup: CDR1 SGDLS, CDR2 YYNGEE. The CDR3 has 14 amino acids. Trimming took 4 bases from V and 9 from J; bases not matched to a gene: 6. CDR3 DNA sequence: TGTGCCAGCAGCCCGGGACAGGTGTTTTCACCCCTCCACTTT. It translates to CASSPGQVFSPLHF.